A selection of T cell receptor beta chains follows, all from one sample in a study of regulatory T cells in long-lasting Graves disease. One entry per CDR3 protein, called by TCRdb with MiXCR from the multiplex PCR reads. The sample contains 350,000 to 400,000 distinct CDR3 sequences, about 14% of which appear only once. Sequencing was performed on peripheral blood mononuclear cells (PBMCs), taken at new diagnosis, from a patient treated with antithyroid drugs. These receptors came from a female donor with Graves disease. CDR3s include the opening cysteine and the closing phenylalanine or tryptophan. Each record gives: clone size, V gene, J gene, D gene, CDR3 protein, CDR3 DNA. A D gene is named only where the DNA matches it firmly. For some rows the clone size is stated as once, few or many, or as a class when expanded; others skip it.

abundance: once
v_gene: TRBV7-9
j_gene: TRBJ2-1
d_gene: TRBD2
CDR3aa: CASSPTPLLSSGSYEQFF
CDR3nt: TGTGCCAGCAGCCCGACCCCGTTGCTTTCTAGCGGGAGCTATGAGCAGTTCTTC

abundance: many
v_gene: TRBV6-1
j_gene: TRBJ1-5
d_gene: -
CDR3aa: CASRDRSGSLQPQHF
CDR3nt: TGTGCCAGCAGAGACAGGTCGGGCTCGCTTCAGCCCCAGCATTTT

abundance: many
v_gene: TRBV2
j_gene: TRBJ1-4
d_gene: -
CDR3aa: CASRRGRENEKLFF
CDR3nt: TGTGCCAGCAGGCGAGGGCGAGAGAATGAAAAACTGTTTTTT

abundance: many
v_gene: TRBV24-1
j_gene: TRBJ1-4
d_gene: -
CDR3aa: CATSDGEGAANEKLFF
CDR3nt: TGTGCCACCAGTGATGGGGAAGGAGCAGCTAATGAAAAACTGTTTTTT

abundance: -
v_gene: TRBV7-9
j_gene: TRBJ1-4
d_gene: -
CDR3aa: CASHQASNEKLFF
CDR3nt: TGTGCCAGCCACCAGGCCAGCAATGAAAAACTGTTTTTT

abundance: many
v_gene: TRBV10-2
j_gene: TRBJ1-1
d_gene: -
CDR3aa: CASNNWQNTEAFF
CDR3nt: TGCGCCAGCAATAATTGGCAGAACACTGAAGCTTTCTTT

abundance: -
v_gene: TRBV20-1
j_gene: TRBJ2-7
d_gene: TRBD2
CDR3aa: CSASITSGHTFSYEQYF
CDR3nt: TGCAGTGCTAGCATTACTAGCGGGCACACATTCTCCTACGAGCAGTACTTC

abundance: -
v_gene: TRBV5-1
j_gene: TRBJ1-2
d_gene: -
CDR3aa: CASSFWEANYGYTF
CDR3nt: TGCGCCAGCAGCTTTTGGGAGGCGAACTATGGCTACACCTTC

abundance: many
v_gene: TRBV12-3/TRBV12-4
j_gene: TRBJ2-7
d_gene: -
CDR3aa: CASSFGRWRGNEQYF
CDR3nt: TGTGCCAGCAGTTTTGGTAGGTGGAGGGGAAACGAGCAGTACTTC

abundance: -
v_gene: TRBV27
j_gene: TRBJ1-5
d_gene: -
CDR3aa: CASSLGASQPQHF
CDR3nt: TGTGCCAGCAGTTTAGGTGCTAGTCAGCCCCAGCATTTT

abundance: many
v_gene: TRBV7-2
j_gene: TRBJ2-7
d_gene: -
CDR3aa: CASSLRLGSYEQYF
CDR3nt: TGTGCCAGCAGCTTACGACTAGGATCATACGAGCAGTACTTC

abundance: many
v_gene: TRBV29-1
j_gene: TRBJ2-2
d_gene: -
CDR3aa: CSVEDRGRGSNTGELFF
CDR3nt: TGCAGCGTTGAAGATCGTGGCAGGGGTTCGAACACCGGGGAGCTGTTTTTT

abundance: many
v_gene: TRBV2
j_gene: TRBJ2-5
d_gene: -
CDR3aa: CASSEGVEKTQYF
CDR3nt: TGTGCCAGCAGTGAAGGGGTGGAAAAGACCCAGTACTTC

abundance: many
v_gene: TRBV7-2
j_gene: TRBJ2-1
d_gene: -
CDR3aa: CASSLGRSSPEQFF
CDR3nt: TGTGCCAGCAGCTTGGGGCGGAGTTCCCCTGAGCAGTTCTTC

abundance: many
v_gene: TRBV9
j_gene: TRBJ1-1
d_gene: -
CDR3aa: CASSVGQPYTEAFF
CDR3nt: TGTGCCAGCAGCGTAGGACAGCCGTACACTGAAGCTTTCTTT

abundance: many
v_gene: TRBV2
j_gene: TRBJ1-2
d_gene: -
CDR3aa: CASSDNPGYYGYTF
CDR3nt: TGTGCCAGCAGTGATAATCCGGGATATTATGGCTACACCTTC

abundance: once
v_gene: TRBV5-1
j_gene: TRBJ2-3
d_gene: TRBD2
CDR3aa: CASSLGTSGKADTQYF
CDR3nt: TGCGCCAGCAGCTTGGGCACTAGCGGGAAGGCAGATACGCAGTATTTT

abundance: many
v_gene: TRBV2
j_gene: TRBJ2-1
d_gene: TRBD1
CDR3aa: CANTRDRGIGEQFF
CDR3nt: TGTGCCAACACCCGGGACAGGGGAATAGGTGAGCAGTTCTTC

abundance: many
v_gene: TRBV6-2/TRBV6-3
j_gene: TRBJ2-1
d_gene: -
CDR3aa: CASTFGLDEQFF
CDR3nt: TGTGCCAGCACGTTCGGCTTGGATGAGCAGTTCTTC

abundance: many
v_gene: TRBV10-3
j_gene: TRBJ1-1
d_gene: -
CDR3aa: CAIVRDMNTEAFF
CDR3nt: TGTGCCATCGTCAGAGATATGAACACTGAAGCTTTCTTT

abundance: many
v_gene: TRBV5-1
j_gene: TRBJ2-2
d_gene: TRBD1
CDR3aa: CASSLEGASGELFF
CDR3nt: TGCGCCAGCAGCTTGGAGGGGGCCAGCGGGGAGCTGTTTTTT

abundance: many
v_gene: TRBV29-1
j_gene: TRBJ2-2
d_gene: -
CDR3aa: CSVERTGHLTGELFF
CDR3nt: TGCAGCGTTGAGAGAACAGGCCATCTCACCGGGGAGCTGTTTTTT

abundance: many
v_gene: TRBV12-3/TRBV12-4
j_gene: TRBJ2-7
d_gene: TRBD1
CDR3aa: CASSHGQGLYEQYF
CDR3nt: TGTGCCAGCAGCCACGGACAGGGTCTCTACGAGCAGTACTTC

abundance: -
v_gene: TRBV12-3/TRBV12-4
j_gene: TRBJ1-2
d_gene: TRBD1
CDR3aa: CASSTAGQGIFGYTF
CDR3nt: TGTGCCAGCAGTACGGCGGGACAGGGGATTTTTGGCTACACCTTC

abundance: many
v_gene: TRBV3-1
j_gene: TRBJ2-3
d_gene: -
CDR3aa: CASSQGDLDWFGTQYF
CDR3nt: TGTGCCAGCAGCCAAGGCGATCTAGATTGGTTCGGTACGCAGTATTTT

abundance: -
v_gene: TRBV20-1
j_gene: TRBJ2-7
d_gene: TRBD1
CDR3aa: CSARDGGQGVYEQYF
CDR3nt: TGCAGTGCCAGAGATGGCGGACAGGGGGTTTACGAGCAGTACTTC

abundance: many
v_gene: TRBV6-1
j_gene: TRBJ1-4
d_gene: -
CDR3aa: CASSRTRTNEKLFF
CDR3nt: TGTGCCAGCAGTAGGACGAGAACTAATGAAAAACTGTTTTTT

abundance: many
v_gene: TRBV5-6
j_gene: TRBJ1-1
d_gene: -
CDR3aa: CASSLTTTGGNTEAFF
CDR3nt: TGTGCCAGCAGCTTGACGACGACAGGAGGGAACACTGAAGCTTTCTTT

abundance: many
v_gene: TRBV10-3
j_gene: TRBJ1-5
d_gene: -
CDR3aa: CAVAGGRFNQPQHF
CDR3nt: TGTGCCGTGGCGGGGGGCCGTTTCAATCAGCCCCAGCATTTT